Each of the 25 T cell receptor beta chains below was sequenced from the same sample in a study of shared clonotypes between healthy human individuals. CD8 cells regarded as naive lacked CD45RO, were positively chosen for CCR7, and omitted terminally differentiated effector memory CD45RA+ cells. Assay used: immunoSEQ multiplex PCR; TCRdb lists only in-frame clones, some missing. In the table there are around 650,000 clones, 95% to 97% of which are singletons. Sequencing was performed on naive CD8+ T cells sorted from blood. The source is a woman aged 25-40 years in good health.

This rearrangement joins TRBV28 to TRBJ1-2; D call uncertain. The germline V gene has CDR1 MDHEN and CDR2 SYDVKM. V dropped 1 base and J dropped 6 bases, with 15 bases sitting between them. The CDR3 sequence is 15 residues long. In nucleotides, the CDR3 is TGTGCCAGCAGTTTATTGGGCACCGAGAGAGATGGCTACACCTTC. Translated: CASSLLGTERDGYTF.

A remark on this clone: Other DNA sequences in this sample translate to the same CDR3. CDR3 protein: CASSYGAGNEKLFF. The CDR3 DNA is TGTGCCAGCAGTTACGGGGCAGGGAATGAAAAACTGTTTTTT. The rearrangement joins TRBV6-5 to TRBJ1-4; TRBD1 might be the D (5 bases). Germline assignment: CDR1 MNHEY and CDR2 SVGAGI. CDR3 length: 14 residues. V was clipped by 2 bases and J by 5 bases, with 9 bases between them.

This rearrangement joins TRBV28 to TRBJ2-1; perhaps TRBD2 as D (6 bases). Germline assignment: CDR1 MDHEN and CDR2 SYDVKM. The ends were cut back, 5 bases at V and 7 bases at J, with 12 bases in the middle. The CDR3 covers 13 residues. The CDR3 is CASSVGGRNEQFF. DNA for the CDR3: TGTGCCAGCAGTGTTGGAGGGCGAAATGAGCAGTTCTTC.

The J gene is TRBJ2-2, the V gene TRBV9, with TRBD2 matching 8 bases. From germline, CDR1 is SGDLS and CDR2 YYNGEE. There are 16 residues in the CDR3. Trimming cost V 0 bases and J 5 bases; bases outside gene matches: 6. The CDR3 here is CASSVGLLAGTGELFF. CDR3 coding DNA: TGTGCCAGCAGCGTAGGTCTTTTAGCGGGAACCGGGGAGCTGTTTTTT.

This chain joins TRBV27 and TRBJ2-6; unclear D gene. V was cut by 6 bases and J by 0 bases, with 12 bases left in between. The CDR3 covers 16 residues. Germline values: CDR1 MNHEY, CDR2 SMNVEV (reference sequence). For the CDR3, the DNA is TGTGCCAGCAGAAAAGGACCGCACTCTGGGGCCAACGTCCTGACTTTC. Its translation: CASRKGPHSGANVLTF.

CDR3 residues: CASSYSAGDYEQYF. CDR3 coding DNA: TGTGCCAGCAGTTACTCTGCAGGGGACTACGAGCAGTACTTC. The chain employs TRBV6-5 and TRBJ2-7; D is possibly TRBD1 (6 bases). There are 14 residues in the CDR3. CDR1 MNHEY and CDR2 SVGAGI come from the germline V gene. With 0 bases removed from V and 3 bases from J, the gap between germline ends came to 9 bases.

V is TRBV5-4 and J is TRBJ2-2; D might be TRBD1 (5 bases). Per the germline V gene, CDR1 is SGHNT and CDR2 is YYREEE (reference sequence). The CDR3 is 13 amino acids. The V gene lost 5 bases and the J gene lost 3 bases, with 8 bases spanning the gap. The CDR3 DNA reads as TGTGCCAGCAGACCGACAGACACCGGGGAGCTGTTTTTT. It encodes CASRPTDTGELFF.

The chain is built from TRBV7-9 and TRBJ2-7, with D possibly matching TRBD1 (5 bases). Deletions cut 0 bases from V and 3 bases from J, with 9 bases between. Germline V gene sequence: CDR1 SEHNR, CDR2 FQNEAQ (reference sequence). This CDR3 region has 14 residues. The chain's CDR3 is CASSLAGAFYEQYF. The CDR3 DNA follows: TGTGCCAGCAGCTTAGCTGGGGCGTTCTACGAGCAGTACTTC.

V gene TRBV5-4 combines with J gene TRBJ2-1, with D perhaps TRBD1 (6 bases). The CDR3 length is 15 residues. Trimming took 4 bases from V and 3 from J, leaving 14 bases between them. CDR1 is SGHNT and CDR2 is YYREEE in the germline V gene (reference sequence). The CDR3 reads CASSTGQQYYNEQFF. The DNA of the CDR3 is TGTGCCAGCAGCACCGGACAGCAATACTACAATGAGCAGTTCTTC.

The chain couples TRBV6-5 to TRBJ1-2; 8 bases line up with TRBD1. V lost 6 bases to trimming and J lost 7 bases; unmatched junction nucleotides: 4. Germline-derived CDR1 and CDR2 are MNHEY and SVGAGI. There are 12 residues in the CDR3. CDR3 protein: CASRGQAAGYTF. The CDR3 DNA sequence: TGTGCCAGCAGGGGACAGGCTGCTGGCTACACCTTC.

The chain combines TRBV16 with TRBJ1-1, with 10 bases fitting TRBD1. Germline assignment: CDR1 KGHSY and CDR2 FQNENV. This CDR3 has 15 amino acids. The ends lost 2 bases at V and 2 bases at J; junction bases unmatched: 2. The CDR3 DNA is TGTGCCAGCAGCCAAAGGACAGGGGGTAACACTGAAGCTTTCTTT. It specifies CASSQRTGGNTEAFF.

This rearrangement joins TRBV5-1 to TRBJ1-1; D remains ambiguous. This CDR3 has 19 amino acids. Germline V CDR1 and CDR2: SGHRS, YFSETQ. V gave up 1 base and J gave up 4 bases, with 26 bases separating them. The CDR3 DNA reads as TGCGCCAGCAGCTTGCCGGCTTCAGGTCCCGAGAGACCGCCCACTGAAGCTTTCTTT. This encodes CASSLPASGPERPPTEAFF.

This rearrangement joins TRBV5-4 to TRBJ1-1, with D tentatively TRBD1 (6 bases). The ends were cut back, 4 bases at V and 11 bases at J, with 18 bases in the middle. This CDR3 has 13 amino acids. CDR1 SGHNT and CDR2 YYREEE come from the germline V gene (reference sequence). The CDR3 spells CASSPPGTSWAFF. The CDR3 DNA reads TGTGCCAGCAGCCCCCCCGGGACATCATGGGCTTTCTTT.

V is TRBV19 and J is TRBJ2-7; 7 bases match TRBD2. J was trimmed by 1 base and V by 1 base; bases with no gene match: 4. In germline, CDR1 is LNHDA, CDR2 SQIVND (reference sequence). CDR3 size: 15 residues. In DNA, the CDR3 is TGTGCCAGTAGTATAGCTAGCGGAGATTCCTACGAGCAGTACTTC. Translation gives CASSIASGDSYEQYF.

The chain employs TRBV2 and TRBJ1-3, with D uncertain. V dropped 5 bases and J dropped 0 bases, with 11 bases sitting between them. Per the germline V gene, CDR1 is SNHLY and CDR2 is FYNNEI. The CDR3 length is 15 residues. CDR3: CASSPDGSSGNTIYF. The CDR3 DNA sequence: TGTGCCAGCAGTCCGGACGGAAGCTCTGGAAACACCATATATTTT.

For this clone: Other DNA variants within this sample encode the same CDR3. The chain has TRBV5-4 and TRBJ1-5, with D possibly TRBD1 on 6 matching bases. The germline V gene encodes CDR1 SGHNT and CDR2 YYREEE (reference sequence). CDR3 size: 14 residues. The ends were cut back, 0 bases at V and 6 bases at J, with 10 bases in the middle. The CDR3 DNA reads TGTGCCAGCAGCTTGGCGGGGGCGGGTCAGCCCCAGCATTTT. This sequence encodes CASSLAGAGQPQHF.

This chain links TRBV19 with TRBJ1-4; 7 bases match TRBD1. CDR1 is LNHDA and CDR2 is SQIVND in the germline V gene (reference sequence). Unmatched junction bases numbered 11, after V lost 3 bases and J lost 7 bases. This CDR3 is 16 amino acids long. CDR3 sequence (DNA): TGTGCCAGTAGTATTCGATTGGGGACAGAGCCTGAAAAACTGTTTTTT. Protein sequence: CASSIRLGTEPEKLFF. The variable domain in full, completed from reference TRBV19 and TRBJ1-4, reads DGGITQSPKYLFRKEGQNVTLSCEQNLNHDAMYWYRQDPGQGLRLIYYSQIVNDFQKGDIAEGYSVSREKKESFPLTVTSAQKNPTAFYLCASSIRLGTEPEKLFFGSGTQLSVL.

This rearrangement joins TRBV7-9 to TRBJ1-1; D not resolved. The CDR3 contains 13 residues. Trimming shortened V by 3 bases and J by 8 bases, and 13 bases separated the two germline ends. Germline CDR1 and CDR2: SEHNR and FQNEAQ (reference sequence). The CDR3 reads CASSLPGTLEAFF. CDR3 nucleotide sequence: TGTGCCAGCAGCTTGCCGGGAACCCTAGAAGCTTTCTTT. The full variable domain, its missing parts supplied by reference TRBV7-9 and TRBJ1-1, is DTGVSQNPRHKITKRGQNVTFRCDPISEHNRLYWYRQTLGQGPEFLTYFQNEAQLEKSRLLSDRFSAERPKGSFSTLEIQRTEQGDSAMYLCASSLPGTLEAFFGQGTRLTVV.

This clone was observed a handful of times. Other DNA sequences in this sample translate to the same CDR3. The V gene is TRBV13, the J gene TRBJ1-5; D is perhaps TRBD1 (5 bases). Germline V lookup: CDR1 PRHDT, CDR2 FYEKMQ (reference sequence). The CDR3 runs to 12 residues. Trimming removed 5 bases from V and 7 bases from J, with 9 bases in between. CDR3 sequence reads: CASSQGGQPQHF. The DNA of the CDR3 is TGTGCCAGCAGCCAGGGAGGACAGCCCCAGCATTTT.

The chain links TRBV5-1 to TRBJ2-1, with TRBD2 matching over 15 bases. J was trimmed by 5 bases and V by 4 bases; bases with no gene match: 4. The CDR3 has 16 amino acids. Per the germline V gene, CDR1 is SGHRS and CDR2 is YFSETQ. The CDR3 here is CASSIWTSGRDNEQFF. CDR3 coding DNA: TGCGCCAGCAGCATCTGGACTAGCGGGAGGGACAATGAGCAGTTCTTC. The variable domain in full, completed from reference TRBV5-1 and TRBJ2-1, reads KAGVTQTPRYLIKTRGQQVTLSCSPISGHRSVSWYQQTPGQGLQFLFEYFSETQRNKGNFPGRFSGRQFSNSRSEMNVSTLELGDSALYLCASSIWTSGRDNEQFFGPGTRLTVL.

The CDR3 bases are TGTGCCAGCAATGGACTATCGCTCGAGCAGTACTTC. Amino acid sequence: CASNGLSLEQYF. The chain recombines TRBV28 with TRBJ2-7; D possibly corresponds to TRBD2 (6 bases). The CDR3 runs 12 residues. Germline V gene sequence: CDR1 MDHEN, CDR2 SYDVKM. V was shortened by 7 bases and J by 6 bases, with 13 bases between the two germline ends.

This clone was detected only once. The chain recombines TRBV28 with TRBJ2-1, with D hard to call. This CDR3 spans 10 amino acids. Germline loops: CDR1 MDHEN, CDR2 SYDVKM. V was pared by 5 bases and J by 8 bases, with 4 bases between. CDR3 in DNA: TGTGCCAGCAGTGCGGATGAGCAGTTCTTC. Translation: CASSADEQFF.

With regard to this clone: Within the sample, other DNA sequences also encode this same CDR3. CDR3 coding DNA: TGTGCCAGCAGCGTGGGTGGCACCGGGGAGCTGTTTTTT. Residues: CASSVGGTGELFF. The chain joins TRBV9 to TRBJ2-2; D uncertain. Germline V lookup: CDR1 SGDLS, CDR2 YYNGEE. V lost 2 bases and J 4 bases, leaving 6 bases between the germline ends. CDR3 size: 13 residues.

This clone came up a few times. The gene calls are TRBV19 and TRBJ1-1; D remains ambiguous. Germline V gene sequence: CDR1 LNHDA, CDR2 SQIVND (reference sequence). This CDR3 is built from 13 residues. Trimming shortened V by 5 bases and J by 7 bases, and 14 bases separated the two germline ends. Here the CDR3 reads CASSLWTYHEAFF. CDR3 nucleotide sequence: TGTGCCAGTAGTCTGTGGACGTACCATGAAGCTTTCTTT.

The J gene is TRBJ2-5, the V gene TRBV29-1, with D maybe TRBD1 (6 bases). The end of the DNA aligns better with TRBJ2-7, so the J call may be wrong. The CDR3 runs to 13 residues. Germline CDR1 is SQVTM and CDR2 is ANQGSEA. The chain's CDR3 is CSVTGTSNYEQYF. CDR3 in DNA: TGCAGCGTTACCGGGACATCCAACTACGAGCAGTACTTC.